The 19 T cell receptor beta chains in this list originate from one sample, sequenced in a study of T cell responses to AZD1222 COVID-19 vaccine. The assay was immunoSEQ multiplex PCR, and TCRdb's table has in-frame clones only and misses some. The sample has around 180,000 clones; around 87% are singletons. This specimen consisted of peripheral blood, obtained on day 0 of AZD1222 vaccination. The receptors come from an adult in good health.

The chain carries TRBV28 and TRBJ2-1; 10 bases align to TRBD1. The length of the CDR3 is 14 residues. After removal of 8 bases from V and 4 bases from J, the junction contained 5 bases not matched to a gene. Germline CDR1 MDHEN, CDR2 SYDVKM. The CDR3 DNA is TGTGCCAGCGCGTTGGGACAGGGGTACAATGAGCAGTTCTTC. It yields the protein CASALGQGYNEQFF. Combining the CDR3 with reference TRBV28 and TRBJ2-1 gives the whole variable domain DVKVTQSSRYLVKRTGEKVFLECVQDMDHENMFWYRQDPGLGLRLIYFSYDVKMKEKGDIPEGYSVSREKKERFSLILESASTNQTSMYLCASALGQGYNEQFFGPGTRLTVL.

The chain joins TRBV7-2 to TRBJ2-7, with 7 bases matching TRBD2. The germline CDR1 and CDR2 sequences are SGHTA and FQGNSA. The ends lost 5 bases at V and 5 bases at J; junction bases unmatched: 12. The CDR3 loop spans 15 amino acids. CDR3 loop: CASSQKTSSRDEQYF. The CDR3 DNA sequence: TGTGCCAGCAGCCAGAAGACTAGCTCAAGGGACGAGCAGTACTTC.

The CDR3 reads CASSALAENEQYF. DNA of the CDR3: TGTGCCTCCAGCGCGCTAGCTGAAAACGAGCAGTACTTC. The chain joins TRBV10-3 to TRBJ2-7; D may be TRBD2 (5 bases). V lost 11 bases and J 5 bases, leaving 19 bases between the germline ends. Germline-derived CDR1 and CDR2 are ENHRY and SYGVKD. This CDR3 spans 13 amino acids.

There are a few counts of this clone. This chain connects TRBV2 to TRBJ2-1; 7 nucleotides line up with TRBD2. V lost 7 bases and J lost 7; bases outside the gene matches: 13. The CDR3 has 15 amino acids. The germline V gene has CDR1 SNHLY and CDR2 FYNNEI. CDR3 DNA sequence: TGTGCCAGCAAAGAATGGGAGGGCCCGGGAAATGAGCAGTTCTTC. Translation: CASKEWEGPGNEQFF.

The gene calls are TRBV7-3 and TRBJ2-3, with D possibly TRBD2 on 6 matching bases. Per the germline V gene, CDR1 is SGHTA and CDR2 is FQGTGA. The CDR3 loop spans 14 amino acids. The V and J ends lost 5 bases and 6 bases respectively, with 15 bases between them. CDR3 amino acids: CASSPGGGADTQYF. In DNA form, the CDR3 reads TGTGCCAGCAGCCCCGGCGGCGGGGCCGATACGCAGTATTTT.

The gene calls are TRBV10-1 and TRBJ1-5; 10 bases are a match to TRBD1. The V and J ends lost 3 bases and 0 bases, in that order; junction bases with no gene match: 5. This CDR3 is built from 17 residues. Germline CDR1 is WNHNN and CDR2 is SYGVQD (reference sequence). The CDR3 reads CASSDGTGALSNQPQHF. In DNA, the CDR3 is TGCGCCAGCAGTGACGGGACAGGGGCGCTTAGCAATCAGCCCCAGCATTTT.

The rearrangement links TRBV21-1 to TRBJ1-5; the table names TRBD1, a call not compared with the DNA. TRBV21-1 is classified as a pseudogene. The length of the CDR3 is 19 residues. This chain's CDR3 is CASSKELLGGYEGNQPQHF. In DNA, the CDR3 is TGTGCCAGCAGCAAAGAACTTTTAGGGGGTTACGAAGGCAATCAGCCCCAGCATTTT.

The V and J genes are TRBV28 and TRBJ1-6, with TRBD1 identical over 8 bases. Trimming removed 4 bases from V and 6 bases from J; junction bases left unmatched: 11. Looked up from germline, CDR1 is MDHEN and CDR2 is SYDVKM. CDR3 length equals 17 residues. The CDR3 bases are TGTGCCAGCAGTTCACCGGGACAGGCGGGAACTAATTCACCCCTCCACTTT. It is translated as CASSSPGQAGTNSPLHF. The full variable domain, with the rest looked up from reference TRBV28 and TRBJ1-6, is DVKVTQSSRYLVKRTGEKVFLECVQDMDHENMFWYRQDPGLGLRLIYFSYDVKMKEKGDIPEGYSVSREKKERFSLILESASTNQTSMYLCASSSPGQAGTNSPLHFGNGTRLTVT.

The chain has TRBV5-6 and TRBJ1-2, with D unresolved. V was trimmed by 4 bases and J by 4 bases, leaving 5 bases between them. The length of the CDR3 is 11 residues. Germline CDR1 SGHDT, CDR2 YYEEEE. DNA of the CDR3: TGTGCCAGCAGCGAAGGCTATGGCTACACCTTC. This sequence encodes CASSEGYGYTF. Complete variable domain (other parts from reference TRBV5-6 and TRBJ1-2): DAGVTQSPTHLIKTRGQQVTLRCSPKSGHDTVSWYQQALGQGPQFIFQYYEEEERQRGNFPDRFSGHQFPNYSSELNVNALLLGDSALYLCASSEGYGYTFGSGTRLTVV.

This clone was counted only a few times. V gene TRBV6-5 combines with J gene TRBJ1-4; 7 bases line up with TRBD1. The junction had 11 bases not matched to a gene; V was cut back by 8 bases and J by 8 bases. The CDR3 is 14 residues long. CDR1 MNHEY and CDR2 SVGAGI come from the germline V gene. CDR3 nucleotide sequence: TGTGCCAGCCTAGAGAGGGGGCTCGACGAAAAACTGTTTTTT. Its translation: CASLERGLDEKLFF.

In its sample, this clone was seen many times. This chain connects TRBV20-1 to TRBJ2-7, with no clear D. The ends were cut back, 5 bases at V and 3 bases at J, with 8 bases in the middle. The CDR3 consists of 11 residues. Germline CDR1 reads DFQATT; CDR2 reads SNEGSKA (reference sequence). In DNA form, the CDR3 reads TGCAGTGCTGCTGGTGACTACGAGCAGTACTTC. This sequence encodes CSAAGDYEQYF.

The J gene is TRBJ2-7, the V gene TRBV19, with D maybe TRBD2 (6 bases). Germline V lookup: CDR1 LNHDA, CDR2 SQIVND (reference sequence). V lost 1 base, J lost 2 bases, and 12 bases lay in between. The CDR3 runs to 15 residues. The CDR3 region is CASSIVLGGTYEQYF. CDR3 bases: TGTGCCAGTAGTATAGTTTTGGGGGGAACCTACGAGCAGTACTTC.

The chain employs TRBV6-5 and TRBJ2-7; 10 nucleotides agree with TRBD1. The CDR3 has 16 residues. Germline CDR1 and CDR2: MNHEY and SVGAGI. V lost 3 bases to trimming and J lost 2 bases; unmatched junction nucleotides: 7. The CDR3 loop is CASSYRTGGGTYEQYF. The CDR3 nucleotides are TGTGCCAGCAGTTATCGGACAGGGGGTGGAACCTACGAGCAGTACTTC.

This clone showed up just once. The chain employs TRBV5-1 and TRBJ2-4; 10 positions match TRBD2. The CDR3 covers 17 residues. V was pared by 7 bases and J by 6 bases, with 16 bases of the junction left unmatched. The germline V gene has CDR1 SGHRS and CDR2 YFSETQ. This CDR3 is CASSGTGMSSGRNIQYF. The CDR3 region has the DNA TGCGCCAGCTCGGGAACAGGGATGTCTAGCGGGAGAAACATTCAGTACTTC.

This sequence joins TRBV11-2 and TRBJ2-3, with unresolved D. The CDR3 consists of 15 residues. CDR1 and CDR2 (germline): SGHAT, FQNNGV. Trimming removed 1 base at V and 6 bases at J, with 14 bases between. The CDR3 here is CASSLAGRPRDTQYF. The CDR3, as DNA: TGTGCCAGCAGCTTAGCGGGTCGCCCCAGGGATACGCAGTATTTT.

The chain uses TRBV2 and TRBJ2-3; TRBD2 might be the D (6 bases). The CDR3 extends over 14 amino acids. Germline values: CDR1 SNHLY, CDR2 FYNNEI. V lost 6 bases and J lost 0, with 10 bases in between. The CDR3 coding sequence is TGTGCCAGCAGAGATGGGACTAGCACAGATACGCAGTATTTT. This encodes CASRDGTSTDTQYF.

The chain's CDR3 is CASSPGQGAYTGELFF. The DNA of the CDR3 is TGTGCCAGCAGCCCGGGACAGGGGGCATACACCGGGGAGCTGTTTTTT. The chain uses TRBV11-1 and TRBJ2-2; 12 bases match TRBD1. Germline assignment: CDR1 SGHAT and CDR2 FQDESV (reference sequence). The CDR3 is made up of 16 amino acids. Trimming removed 5 bases from V and 3 bases from J; junction bases left unmatched: 4.

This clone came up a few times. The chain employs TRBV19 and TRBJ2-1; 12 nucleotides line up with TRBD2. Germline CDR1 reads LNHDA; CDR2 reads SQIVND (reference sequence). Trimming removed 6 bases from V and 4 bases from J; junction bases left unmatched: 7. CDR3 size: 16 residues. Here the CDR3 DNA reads TGTGCCAGTAGCGGGACTAGCGGGCGGGGTTACAATGAGCAGTTCTTC. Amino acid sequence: CASSGTSGRGYNEQFF.

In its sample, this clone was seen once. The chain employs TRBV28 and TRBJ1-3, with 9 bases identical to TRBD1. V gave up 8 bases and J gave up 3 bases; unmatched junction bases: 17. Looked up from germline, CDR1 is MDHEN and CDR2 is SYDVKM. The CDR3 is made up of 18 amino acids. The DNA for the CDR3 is TGTGCCAGCGGACTACAGGGGGCGACGCGCCGTCGTGGAAACACCATATATTTT. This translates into CASGLQGATRRRGNTIYF.